These T cell receptor beta chains were read from a single sample in a study of PD-1 blockade in classical Hodgkin lymphoma. Repertoires were generated with immunoSEQ multiplex PCR, while TCRdb's copy carries only in-frame clones and drops some. The sample carries 25,000 to 35,000 clones, 65% to 85% recorded once. The sequences come from CD4+ T cells from blood, collected before the fourth cycle of nivolumab. These receptors were collected from a human donor with classical Hodgkin lymphoma. Both conserved end residues are part of each CDR3. D genes are given only for firm matches. Clone size, where shown, is once, few, many, or a class for clones that have expanded.

j_call clone_size d_call v_call cdr3_nt cdr3_aa
TRBJ2-5 . TRBD2 TRBV7-8 TGTGCCAGCAGCCTAGCGGGAGAGACCCAGTACTTC CASSLAGETQYF
TRBJ2-7 . TRBD1 TRBV18 TGTGCCAGCTCACTAAGACAGGGGGCGGAGAACGAGCAGTACTTC CASSLRQGAENEQYF
TRBJ2-1 . TRBD2 TRBV2 TGTGCCAGCAGGCGGGGGAGGGGCAATGAGCAGTTCTTC CASRRGRGNEQFF
TRBJ1-6 . . TRBV6-1 TGTGCCAGCAGTGTTAACAGTGATCTTAATTCACCCCTCCACTTT CASSVNSDLNSPLHF
TRBJ2-7 . . TRBV18 TGTGCCAGCTCACCTCTCTCCAGGGTCGGGTACGAGCAGTACTTC CASSPLSRVGYEQYF
TRBJ2-2 once . TRBV12-5 TGTGCTAGTGGTTTGCTTCAGTACACCGGGGAGCTGTTTTTT CASGLLQYTGELFF
TRBJ1-6 . . TRBV10-1 TGCGCCAGCTCGGAGGGAGGGAGTAATTCACCCCTCCACTTT CASSEGGSNSPLHF
TRBJ2-3 . . TRBV19 TGTGCCACCCGACCGGGGGTCAGCACAGATACGCAGTATTTT CATRPGVSTDTQYF
TRBJ1-1 . TRBD1 TRBV6-6 TGTGCCAGCAGTGAGACAGGGTCAGTGCCTGAAGCTTTCTTT CASSETGSVPEAFF
TRBJ2-7 few TRBD2 TRBV28 TGTGCCAGCAGTTCCAATCTCCCGGGACTAGCGCTCTTC CASSSNLPGLALF
TRBJ1-3 . . TRBV5-1 TGCGCCAGCAGCTTGGAAGGGGGGCAAAACACCATATATTTT CASSLEGGQNTIYF
TRBJ1-2 few . TRBV10-3 TGTGCCATCAACATGATACAGGGTGGCTACACCTTC CAINMIQGGYTF
TRBJ1-2 . TRBD1 TRBV6-5 TGTGCCAGCAGTAGGGACAGGGATGGCTACACCTTC CASSRDRDGYTF
TRBJ1-6 . . TRBV5-3 TGTGCCAGAAGCTTCCCTCCGGGCCGGGATAATCTTCCACCCCTCCACTTT CARSFPPGRDNLPPLHF
TRBJ1-1 . TRBD1 TRBV11-2 TGTGCCAGCAGCCAGGACAGGGGAGGCACTGAAGCTTTCTTT CASSQDRGGTEAFF
TRBJ2-2 . . TRBV6-5 TGTGCCAGCAGTTCCATAACTACCTTTACCGGGGAGCTGTTTTTT CASSSITTFTGELFF
TRBJ1-6 few . TRBV30 TGTGCCTGGAGTGTACAAGATGGGGGCTCGCATTCACCCCTCCACTTT CAWSVQDGGSHSPLHF
TRBJ2-3 . . TRBV9 TGTGCCAGCAGCGTCATCGGGGCTAGCGGCACAGATACGCAGTATTTT CASSVIGASGTDTQYF
TRBJ1-5 . . TRBV5-1 TGCGCCAGCAGCCCAACCGGAGGGCCAGCAGATCAGCCCCAGCATTTT CASSPTGGPADQPQHF
TRBJ1-2 . . TRBV6-5 TGTGCCAGCAGTTACTCGGGGGACACCGAAAACTATGGCTACACCTTC CASSYSGDTENYGYTF
TRBJ2-7 . TRBD1 TRBV10-3 TGTGCCATCAACATAGGGGGCAACTCCTACGAGCAGTACTTC CAINIGGNSYEQYF
TRBJ1-5 . . TRBV6-5 TGTGCCAGCAGATCAGGGGCTAGCAATCAGCCCCAGCATTTT CASRSGASNQPQHF
TRBJ2-1 . . TRBV5-1 TGCGCCAGCAGCTCAATAGACAACTACAATGAGCAGTTCTTC CASSSIDNYNEQFF
TRBJ2-3 . . TRBV6-5 TGTGCCAGCCGGCAGGGGGGGTTGGGGGCAGATACGCAGTATTTT CASRQGGLGADTQYF
TRBJ1-3 . . TRBV28 TGTGCCAGCAAGCAGGCGGGCTCTGGAAACACCATATATTTT CASKQAGSGNTIYF
TRBJ2-7 . TRBD1 TRBV5-1 TGCGCCAGCAGCGTGGACAGGGGGCACTACGAGCAGTACTTC CASSVDRGHYEQYF
TRBJ1-2 medium-sized TRBD1 TRBV6-6 TGTGCCAGCAGTGGGACGGGACAGACCAACTATGGCTACACCTTC CASSGTGQTNYGYTF
TRBJ1-4 . . TRBV28 TGTGCCAGCAGTTCCCCGGGGGGAGGGGGTAATGAAAAACTGTTTTTT CASSSPGGGGNEKLFF
TRBJ1-1 few . TRBV2 TGTGCCAGCAGTGAAGGGGGGCGCGTTTCCACTGAAGCTTTCTTT CASSEGGRVSTEAFF
TRBJ2-7 . . TRBV11-3 TGTGCCAGCAGCTTTAGTGGGGGACCGTACGAGCAGTACTTC CASSFSGGPYEQYF
TRBJ1-6 . . TRBV27 TGTGCCAGCACCCTGGTGGGGCCCAATTCACCCCTCCACTTT CASTLVGPNSPLHF
TRBJ2-1 . TRBD1 TRBV29-1 TGCAGCGGTACCTCGGGACAGGGATACAATGAGCAGTTCTTC CSGTSGQGYNEQFF
TRBJ2-5 . . TRBV5-1 TGCGCCAGCAGCTTTGGAGGGAGTCAAGAGACCCAGTACTTC CASSFGGSQETQYF
TRBJ2-7 . . TRBV5-1 TGCGCCAGCAGCGCCGATCCTTTCAGCTCCTACGAGCAGTACTTC CASSADPFSSYEQYF
TRBJ1-1 . . TRBV7-9 TGTGCCAGCAGCTTTAGTACCAGGGAAACTGAAGCTTTCTTT CASSFSTRETEAFF
TRBJ2-7 . TRBD2 TRBV6-6 TGTGCCAGCACGCGATCCGGGGGGTTGTCCTACGAGCAGTACTTC CASTRSGGLSYEQYF
TRBJ2-2 . . TRBV5-1 TGCGCCAGCAGCTTCGAGGGGGCCGGGGAGCTGTTTTTT CASSFEGAGELFF
TRBJ1-1 few . TRBV6-6 TGTGCCAGCAACCCCCCAGGGAACACTGAAGCTTTCTTT CASNPPGNTEAFF
TRBJ1-1 . . TRBV7-9 TGTGCCAGCAGTCTCCTGGCGGGGCCCGCTGAAGCTTTCTTT CASSLLAGPAEAFF
TRBJ2-7 . . TRBV5-1 TGCGCCAGCAGCTTGCTGGGATCCTACGAGCAGTACTTC CASSLLGSYEQYF